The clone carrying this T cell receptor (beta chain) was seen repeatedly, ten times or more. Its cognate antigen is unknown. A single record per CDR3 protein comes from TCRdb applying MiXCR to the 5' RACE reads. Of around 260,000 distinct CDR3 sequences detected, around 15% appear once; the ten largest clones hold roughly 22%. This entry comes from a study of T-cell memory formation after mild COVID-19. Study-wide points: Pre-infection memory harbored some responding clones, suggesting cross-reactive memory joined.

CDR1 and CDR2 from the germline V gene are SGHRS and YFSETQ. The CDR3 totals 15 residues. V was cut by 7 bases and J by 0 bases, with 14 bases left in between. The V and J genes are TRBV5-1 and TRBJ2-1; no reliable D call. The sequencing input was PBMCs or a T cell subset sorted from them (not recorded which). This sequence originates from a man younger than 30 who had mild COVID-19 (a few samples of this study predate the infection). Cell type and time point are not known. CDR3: CASRSTSSSYNEQFF. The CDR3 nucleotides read TGCGCCAGCCGATCGACATCCAGCTCCTACAATGAGCAGTTCTTC.